Listed below are T cell receptor beta chains from one sample, sequenced in a study of T-cell memory formation after mild COVID-19. One entry per CDR3 protein, called by TCRdb with MiXCR from the 5' RACE reads. The repertoire consists of roughly 560,000 distinct CDR3 sequences, with about a fifth occurring once and the leading ten covering around 13%. Sequenced material: PBMCs or a T cell subset sorted from them (not recorded which). All receptors derive from an adult woman who had mild COVID-19 (a few samples of this study predate the infection). Cell type and time point are not known. The CDR3 runs from the conserved cysteine through the conserved F or W. A D gene is named only where the DNA matches it firmly. Size is omitted from some rows. Given values are once, few, many or a class for expanded clones.

V	J	size	length	D	DNA	CDR3
TRBV7-2	TRBJ1-2	few	15	NA	TGTGCCAGCAGCCGACCGACAGCGGGACTCTATGGCTACACCTTC	CASSRPTAGLYGYTF
TRBV3-1	TRBJ2-5	few	15	NA	TGTGCCAGCAGCCAAGATGGGGGGGGCGTAGTCACCCAGTACTTC	CASSQDGGGVVTQYF
TRBV7-6	TRBJ2-1	NA	14	TRBD1	TGTGCCAGCACCAAGGGACAGGGTTCCAATGAGCAGTTCTTC	CASTKGQGSNEQFF
TRBV11-2	TRBJ2-4	few	18	TRBD2	TGTGCCAGCAGCCCGGGACTAACTAGCGGGGGGCCGGAAAACATTCAGTACTTC	CASSPGLTSGGPENIQYF
TRBV20-1	TRBJ2-2	NA	18	TRBD2	TGCAGTGCTAGGGTAACTAGCGGGGGGGCTTCGAACACCGGGGAGCTGTTTTTT	CSARVTSGGASNTGELFF
TRBV6-1	TRBJ1-1	few	14	NA	TGTGCCAGCAGTGTCGTCACCGGGAACACTGAAGCTTTCTTT	CASSVVTGNTEAFF
TRBV29-1	TRBJ2-5	NA	13	TRBD1	TGCAGCGTTGACAGGGGGATCCAAGAGACCCAGTACTTC	CSVDRGIQETQYF
TRBV11-3	TRBJ2-7	many	13	NA	TGTGCCAGCAGCATTGAACTCTCCTACGAGCAGTACTTC	CASSIELSYEQYF
TRBV19	TRBJ2-1	NA	16	TRBD2	TGTGCCAGTAGTATTTCTCGCGGGGGGGCCATCAGTGAGCAGTTCTTC	CASSISRGGAISEQFF
TRBV20-1	TRBJ2-7	few	15	TRBD1	TGCAGTGCTAGTAGCCCCGACAGGGGCTCCTACGAGCAGTACTTC	CSASSPDRGSYEQYF
TRBV6-6	TRBJ1-1	few	14	TRBD1	TGTGCCAGCAGTTCCAGGGGGCTGAACACTGAAGCTTTCTTT	CASSSRGLNTEAFF
TRBV29-1	TRBJ2-2	NA	16	TRBD2	TGCAGCGTTGAAGGGTGGAGCGGGGGCCCCACCGGGGAGCTGTTTTTT	CSVEGWSGGPTGELFF
TRBV18	TRBJ1-1	many	13	NA	TGTGCCAGCTCACCGGGGGTGAACACTGAAGCTTTCTTT	CASSPGVNTEAFF
TRBV7-9	TRBJ2-7	few	11	NA	TGTGCCAGCACCCTGCGGGGCGAGCAGTACTTC	CASTLRGEQYF
TRBV19	TRBJ2-5	few	14	NA	TGTGCCAGTAGTATAGAGAAGGGGCTTGAGACCCAGTACTTC	CASSIEKGLETQYF
TRBV20-1	TRBJ2-6	NA	14	NA	TGCAGTGCTAGTCCGACCTCTGGGGCCAACGTCCTGACTTTC	CSASPTSGANVLTF
TRBV6-1	TRBJ1-1	NA	16	TRBD1	TGTGCCAGCAAATCCGGGACAGGGGGCTTATGGACTGAAGCTTTCTTT	CASKSGTGGLWTEAFF
TRBV6-1	TRBJ1-2	NA	14	TRBD1	TGTGCCAGCAGAGAGGACAGGCGTAACTATGGCTACACCTTC	CASREDRRNYGYTF
TRBV2	TRBJ2-7	NA	12	NA	TGTGCCAGCACTCAGAACTCCTACGAGCAGTACTTC	CASTQNSYEQYF
TRBV7-2	TRBJ1-1	NA	13	NA	TGTGCCAGCAGCTTATTTCCTGAGCCCGAAGCTTTCTTT	CASSLFPEPEAFF
TRBV7-3	TRBJ1-6	NA	14	NA	TGTGCCAGCAGCCCTGCCGTCGGTAATTCACCCCTCCACTTT	CASSPAVGNSPLHF
TRBV25-1	TRBJ2-1	few	11	NA	TGTGCCAGCACCTTAGGGGAGGAGCAGTTCTTC	CASTLGEEQFF
TRBV6-2/TRBV6-3	TRBJ2-1	NA	16	NA	TGTGCCAGCATTGCGGACTTCCGAAGCTCCTACAATGAGCAGTTCTTC	CASIADFRSSYNEQFF
TRBV6-5	TRBJ2-1	NA	15	TRBD2	TGTGCCAGCAGTTACTCTCCGTGGGGCGGGGGTGAGCAGTTCTTC	CASSYSPWGGGEQFF
TRBV27	TRBJ1-5	few	13	NA	TGTGCCAGCAGTTGGCAGGGGCGTCAGCCCCAGCATTTT	CASSWQGRQPQHF
TRBV6-6	TRBJ1-3	NA	14	NA	TGTGCCAGCACTGGGGGAAACTCTGGAAACACCATATATTTT	CASTGGNSGNTIYF
TRBV20-1	TRBJ2-1	few	15	TRBD2	TGCAGTGCTTCTCTAACTAGCGGGATACGGAATGAGCAGTTCTTC	CSASLTSGIRNEQFF
TRBV7-8	TRBJ2-3	NA	14	NA	TGTGCCAGCAGCTCAATCCGGGGCTCAGATACGCAGTATTTT	CASSSIRGSDTQYF
TRBV5-1	TRBJ2-7	many	14	TRBD2	TGCGCCAGCAGCTTGGGAGCGGGGGCCTACGAGCAGTACTTC	CASSLGAGAYEQYF
TRBV7-9	TRBJ2-2	many	12	NA	TGTGCCAGTGGTCGGGCCACCGGGGAGCTGTTTTTT	CASGRATGELFF
TRBV19	TRBJ2-1	NA	14	TRBD2	TGTGCCAGTATCGGGACTAGCGGCCAAGTGGAGCAGTTCTTC	CASIGTSGQVEQFF
TRBV5-1	TRBJ2-7	few	15	NA	TGCGCCAGCAGCTTCATCACGGGGAGCTCCTACGAGCAGTACTTC	CASSFITGSSYEQYF
TRBV7-8	TRBJ2-2	many	14	TRBD1	TGTGCCAGCAGCTTAGGGACAGGGGACGGGGAGCTGTTTTTT	CASSLGTGDGELFF
TRBV9	TRBJ2-3	few	19	TRBD1	TGTGCCAGCAGCACCTCGGTTAAGGGGGACAGGGGAAGCACAGATACGCAGTATTTT	CASSTSVKGDRGSTDTQYF
TRBV2	TRBJ1-5	NA	16	TRBD1	TGTGCCAGCAGTTACTACGGGACAGGCCGAAATCAGCCCCAGCATTTT	CASSYYGTGRNQPQHF
TRBV15	TRBJ1-1	NA	14	NA	TGTGCCACCAGCAGAGAGGCAGGTCGTACTGAAGCTTTCTTT	CATSREAGRTEAFF
TRBV4-2	TRBJ2-5	few	16	TRBD1	TGTGCCAGCAGCCAAGACGGGACAGGGACACAAGAGACCCAGTACTTC	CASSQDGTGTQETQYF
TRBV27	TRBJ2-5	few	14	NA	TGTGCCAGCAGCCATCGGCCAGGGCGGGAGACCCAGTACTTC	CASSHRPGRETQYF
TRBV5-1	TRBJ2-2	few	17	NA	TGCGCCAGCAGCCCCAAGGGGCCTGGGGTGAACACCGGGGAGCTGTTTTTT	CASSPKGPGVNTGELFF
TRBV7-2	TRBJ2-7	few	15	NA	TGTGCCAGCAGCTTTGAGGGGACTCCGGGGTACGAGCAGTACTTC	CASSFEGTPGYEQYF
TRBV7-9	TRBJ1-5	NA	14	NA	TGTGCCAGCAGCTTCGCACCAGGGTATCAGCCCCAGCATTTT	CASSFAPGYQPQHF
TRBV7-9	TRBJ2-2	NA	17	TRBD1	TGTGCCAGCAGCTTCATGGGGACAGGGTCAAACACCGGGGAGCTGTTTTTT	CASSFMGTGSNTGELFF
TRBV7-9	TRBJ1-1	NA	14	NA	TGTGCCAGCAGCACAGGGACGGAGAACACTGAAGCTTTCTTT	CASSTGTENTEAFF